The sequence of this T cell receptor (beta chain) was determined in a study of CD8 T cells in ankylosing spondylitis. TCRdb redid the calling of the 5' RACE reads with MiXCR, one entry per CDR3 protein. The table has about 130,000 distinct CDR3 sequences, 9.3% seen once. This clonotype was detected many times. The antigen remains undetermined. General study findings and limits: Earlier literature documents some of the motif variants in reactive arthritis synovial fluid and blood.

CDR1 is SQVTM and CDR2 is ANQGSEA in the germline V gene. The CDR3 loop spans 15 amino acids. The trim removed 1 base at V and 5 bases at J, leaving 8 bases unmatched. Specimen: blood, either unsorted or a sorted T cell fraction (not recorded which). The chain combines TRBV29-1 with TRBJ2-5; 9 positions match TRBD2. This receptor was obtained from a male donor with ankylosing spondylitis or in good health (not recorded which). The CDR3 sequence is CSVEGAAGGVETQYF. The CDR3, as DNA: TGCAGCGTTGAAGGAGCAGCGGGAGGTGTGGAGACCCAGTACTTC.